The 26 T cell receptor beta chains presented below share a single source sample, sequenced in a study of CD8 T cells in ankylosing spondylitis. MiXCR was run by TCRdb on the 5' RACE reads, yielding one entry per CDR3 protein. The table has 300,000 to 350,000 distinct CDR3 sequences, about 14% seen once. The sample taken for sequencing was blood, either unsorted or a sorted T cell fraction (not recorded which). These receptors were taken from a male donor with ankylosing spondylitis or in good health (not recorded which).

This clonotype has more than one count but fewer than ten. The J gene is TRBJ1-1, the V gene TRBV6-1; maybe TRBD1 (5 bases). This CDR3 has 14 residues. Germline V gene lookup returns CDR1 MNHNS and CDR2 SASEGT. V shed 7 bases and J shed 2 bases, with 14 bases lying between them. The CDR3, as DNA: TGTGCCAGCACCCGGGACGGCTCAAACACTGAAGCTTTCTTT. The encoded protein is CASTRDGSNTEAFF.

This clonotype was recorded a few times. The chain combines TRBV12-3 or TRBV12-4 with TRBJ2-1; D might be TRBD2 (5 bases). V shed 6 bases and J shed 7 bases, with 13 bases lying between them. The CDR3 has 13 amino acids. The CDR3 coding sequence is TGTGCCAGCAGGATCCTAGCAACAAATGAGCAGTTCTTC. Protein sequence: CASRILATNEQFF.

The chain is built from TRBV20-1 and TRBJ1-6, with 8 positions matching TRBD1. The germline gives CDR1 DFQATT, CDR2 SNEGSKA (reference sequence). V trimming: 1 base; J trimming: 9 bases; junction bases outside the gene matches: 8. The CDR3 has 15 residues. The CDR3 region has the DNA TGCAGTGCTAGAGCGGGAGGACAGGGCCTTTCACCCCTCCACTTT. Residues: CSARAGGQGLSPLHF.

Many counts were recorded for this clonotype. CDR3: CSVVRGGNTEAFF. The DNA of the CDR3 is TGCAGCGTTGTAAGGGGTGGGAACACTGAAGCTTTCTTT. The V call is TRBV29-1, the J call TRBJ1-1, with D possibly being TRBD1 (5 bases). V was clipped by 4 bases and J by 1 base, with 10 bases between them. CDR1 and CDR2 from the germline V gene are SQVTM and ANQGSEA. The CDR3 runs to 13 residues. The full variable domain, with the rest looked up from reference TRBV29-1 and TRBJ1-1, is SAVISQKPSRDICQRGTSLTIQCQVDSQVTMMFWYRQQPGQSLTLIATANQGSEATYESGFVIDKFPISRPNLTFSTLTVSNMSPEDSSIYLCSVVRGGNTEAFFGQGTRLTVV.

The chain has TRBV11-2 and TRBJ2-7; a possible D gene is TRBD2 (6 bases). This CDR3 is built from 15 residues. Germline-derived CDR1 and CDR2 are SGHAT and FQNNGV. Between the trimmed V and J ends, which lost 4 bases and 4 bases, there was a span of 17 bases. The CDR3 region is CASSSLIRGGYEQYF. CDR3 in DNA: TGTGCCAGCAGCTCCCTAATTAGGGGAGGATACGAGCAGTACTTC.

This clonotype occurred a few times. The V and J genes are TRBV7-9 and TRBJ1-1, with D possibly being TRBD1 (5 bases). Germline V gene sequence: CDR1 SEHNR, CDR2 FQNEAQ (reference sequence). This CDR3 is 15 amino acids long. Trimming removed 5 bases from V and 2 bases from J, with 15 bases in between. The CDR3 bases are TGTGCCAGCAGCCCATCAGGGCTTGTAAACACTGAAGCTTTCTTT. Translating gives CASSPSGLVNTEAFF.

The genes are TRBV6-1 and TRBJ2-5; D gene ambiguous. Trimming shortened V by 2 bases and J by 5 bases, and 9 bases separated the two germline ends. CDR1 and CDR2 (germline): MNHNS, SASEGT. The CDR3 loop spans 13 amino acids. DNA for the CDR3: TGTGCCAGCAGTGAACTCTTCACCGAGACCCAGTACTTC. Residues: CASSELFTETQYF.

This clonotype came up a few times. The gene calls are TRBV5-1 and TRBJ1-4; D is possibly TRBD1 (6 bases). The CDR3 length is 15 residues. Germline CDR1 is SGHRS and CDR2 is YFSETQ. V was pared by 4 bases and J by 4 bases, with 14 bases between. This chain's CDR3 is CASSRLEGGNEKLFF. CDR3 sequence (DNA): TGCGCCAGCAGCCGGCTTGAGGGGGGTAATGAAAAACTGTTTTTT.

This clonotype occurred a few times. The chain recombines TRBV11-2 with TRBJ1-1; 7 nucleotides agree with TRBD1. V lost 1 base to trimming and J lost 6 bases; unmatched junction nucleotides: 8. CDR1 and CDR2 (germline): SGHAT, FQNNGV. This CDR3 spans 15 amino acids. This CDR3 is CASSLVEGAKAEAFF. The DNA for the CDR3 is TGTGCCAGCAGCTTAGTGGAGGGGGCGAAGGCTGAAGCTTTCTTT.

The table lists this clonotype with a few counts. As DNA, the CDR3 is TGTGCCAGCAGTGCACGACAGGGAACTAATGAAAAACTGTTTTTT. It codes for CASSARQGTNEKLFF. This rearrangement joins TRBV2 to TRBJ1-4, with 7 bases matching TRBD1. With 4 bases clipped from V and 1 base from J, the junction kept 3 bases outside the gene matches. Germline CDR1 and CDR2: SNHLY and FYNNEI. The CDR3 has 15 amino acids.

This clonotype was observed a few times. The V and J genes are TRBV5-1 and TRBJ2-6; perhaps TRBD2 as D (5 bases). CDR1 is SGHRS and CDR2 is YFSETQ in the germline V gene. The CDR3 spans 15 residues. V was cut by 2 bases and J by 2 bases, with 8 bases left in between. CDR3 coding DNA: TGCGCCAGCAGCTTCGACGGGGCTGGGGCCAACGTCCTGACTTTC. This sequence encodes CASSFDGAGANVLTF.

This clonotype has a single count. The chain links TRBV5-1 to TRBJ1-2, with no clear D. The CDR3 runs 15 residues. CDR1 and CDR2 from the germline V gene are SGHRS and YFSETQ. Between the trimmed V and J ends, which lost 0 bases and 3 bases, there was a span of 12 bases. The CDR3: CASSLAGTEDYGYTF. The DNA for the CDR3 is TGCGCCAGCAGCTTGGCCGGCACGGAAGACTATGGCTACACCTTC.

There are a few counts of this clonotype. The chain couples TRBV12-5 to TRBJ2-7; the D gene is possibly TRBD1 (6 bases). This CDR3 spans 11 amino acids. Germline CDR1 LGHNT, CDR2 FRNRAP. Trimming removed 3 bases at V and 7 bases at J, with 7 bases between. CDR3 bases: TGTGCTAGTGGTTTCGGACAGGAGCAGTACTTC. Translation: CASGFGQEQYF.

J is TRBJ2-1 and V is TRBV6-1; 11 nucleotides agree with TRBD2. Germline V lookup: CDR1 MNHNS, CDR2 SASEGT. V dropped 8 bases and J dropped 9; count of bases not matched to a gene: 12. The CDR3 extends over 15 amino acids. The CDR3 DNA reads TGTGCCAGCCGGAACCTAGCGGGAGGCCCCACTGAGCAGTTCTTC. The encoded protein is CASRNLAGGPTEQFF.

V usage is TRBV20-1 and J usage is TRBJ1-1; possibly TRBD1 for D (5 bases). V was trimmed by 1 base and J by 11 bases, leaving 17 bases between them. Germline lookup yields CDR1 DFQATT and CDR2 SNEGSKA (reference sequence). This CDR3 spans 13 amino acids. The CDR3 nucleotides are TGCAGTGCTAGAGGCAGGGATTTTTGGTATGCTTTCTTT. Protein sequence: CSARGRDFWYAFF.

The chain combines TRBV4-2 with TRBJ2-3; maybe TRBD2 (5 bases). V shed 0 bases and J shed 1 base, with 11 bases lying between them. This CDR3 spans 16 amino acids. Germline V gives CDR1 LGHNA, CDR2 YNFKEQ. CDR3 amino acids: CASSQDRSGGTDTQYF. Written as DNA, the CDR3 is TGTGCCAGCAGCCAAGATAGAAGCGGAGGCACAGATACGCAGTATTTT.

The chain links TRBV12-3 or TRBV12-4 to TRBJ1-3; D not certain. The CDR3 is made up of 13 amino acids. V lost 5 bases to trimming and J lost 0 bases, with 5 bases between them. The CDR3 sequence: CASSVLSGNTIYF. The CDR3 bases are TGTGCCAGCAGTGTCCTCTCTGGAAACACCATATATTTT.

This clonotype was seen more than once but under ten times. This sequence joins TRBV12-3 or TRBV12-4 and TRBJ1-1, with 7 positions matching TRBD1. Trimming cost V 5 bases and J 6 bases; bases outside gene matches: 18. The CDR3 is 17 amino acids. CDR3 sequence (DNA): TGTGCCAGCAGTAGTTGGGGGAGGGGGCGAGAACGGGCTGAAGCTTTCTTT. Translated, it gives CASSSWGRGRERAEAFF.

The sample holds a few counts of this clonotype. The chain links TRBV12-3 or TRBV12-4 to TRBJ2-2; TRBD1 is a possible D gene (5 bases). V lost 6 bases, J lost 0 bases, and 14 bases lay in between. CDR3 length: 16 amino acids. CDR3 amino acids: CASSHDSIANTGELFF. CDR3 coding DNA: TGTGCCAGCAGCCACGACAGTATCGCGAACACCGGGGAGCTGTTTTTT.

In its sample, this clonotype was seen a few times. The J gene is TRBJ1-1, the V gene TRBV7-9; D might be TRBD1 (5 bases). Germline V lookup: CDR1 SEHNR, CDR2 FQNEAQ (reference sequence). Trimming took off 8 bases at V and 4 bases at J, with 20 bases between the two ends. This CDR3 contains 15 residues. In DNA form, the CDR3 reads TGTGCCAGCGGGGGGAGACGGGCTACGGGCACTGAAGCTTTCTTT. Translated: CASGGRRATGTEAFF.

V gene TRBV5-1 combines with J gene TRBJ2-1; unclear D gene. This CDR3 spans 11 amino acids. CDR1 is SGHRS, CDR2 YFSETQ, per germline. Trimming cost V 3 bases and J 10 bases, with 8 bases left between them. The DNA for the CDR3 is TGCGCCAGCAGCTACCCATGCGAGCAGTTCTTC. Amino acids: CASSYPCEQFF.

The CDR3 DNA sequence: TGCAGTGCTAGAGAGGGGGCGTTGCTTGAAAAACTGTTTTTT. This encodes CSAREGALLEKLFF. The gene calls are TRBV20-1 and TRBJ1-4, with D perhaps TRBD1 (6 bases). Germline V CDR1 and CDR2: DFQATT, SNEGSKA (reference sequence). Trimming cost V 0 bases and J 7 bases, with 12 bases left between them. The CDR3 runs to 14 residues.

The genes are TRBV3-1 and TRBJ2-7; the match to TRBD1 covers 7 bases. V lost 3 bases to trimming and J lost 3 bases; unmatched junction nucleotides: 5. The V gene's germline CDR1 is LGHDT and CDR2 YNNKEL (reference sequence). The CDR3 is 14 amino acids. This CDR3 reads CASSHQGQLYEQYF. For the CDR3, the DNA is TGTGCCAGCAGCCACCAGGGACAGCTCTACGAGCAGTACTTC.

This clonotype was counted only a few times. The V call is TRBV6-1, the J call TRBJ1-1, with D possibly being TRBD1 (5 bases). In germline, CDR1 is MNHNS, CDR2 SASEGT. CDR3 length: 14 amino acids. V gave up 7 bases and J gave up 3 bases, with 15 bases separating them. The CDR3 sequence: CASTVKGRDTEAFF. Written as DNA, the CDR3 is TGTGCCAGCACTGTTAAGGGGAGGGACACTGAAGCTTTCTTT.

This clonotype has just a few counts. The CDR3 nucleotides read TGTGCCAGCAGTTTAGTAGGCATGTTGGAGACCCAGTACTTC. Amino acid sequence: CASSLVGMLETQYF. The chain combines TRBV12-3 or TRBV12-4 with TRBJ2-5; D is unresolved. This CDR3 is built from 14 residues. Trimming cost V 1 base and J 5 bases, with 11 bases left between them.

The V call is TRBV18, the J call TRBJ2-1; D unresolved. Germline CDR1 and CDR2: KGHSH and LQKENI. The CDR3 covers 13 residues. Trimming removed 2 bases at V and 5 bases at J, with 7 bases between. DNA for the CDR3: TGTGCCAGCTCACCAGCAATAGACAATGAGCAGTTCTTC. It yields the protein CASSPAIDNEQFF.